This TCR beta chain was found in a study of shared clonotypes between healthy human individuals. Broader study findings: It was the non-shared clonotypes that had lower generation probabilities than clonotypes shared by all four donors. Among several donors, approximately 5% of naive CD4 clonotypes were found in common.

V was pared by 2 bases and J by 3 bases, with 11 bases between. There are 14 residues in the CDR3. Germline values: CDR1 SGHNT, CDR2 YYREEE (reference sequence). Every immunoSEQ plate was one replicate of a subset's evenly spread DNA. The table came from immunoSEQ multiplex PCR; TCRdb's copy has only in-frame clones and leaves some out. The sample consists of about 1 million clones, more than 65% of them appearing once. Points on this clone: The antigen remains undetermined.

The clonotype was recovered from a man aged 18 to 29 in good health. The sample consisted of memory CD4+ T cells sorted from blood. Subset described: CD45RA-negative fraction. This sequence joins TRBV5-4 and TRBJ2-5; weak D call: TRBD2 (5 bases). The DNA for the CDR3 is TGTGCCAGCAGCTTTGGGCGGCGGGAAGAGACCCAGTACTTC. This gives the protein CASSFGRREETQYF.